The rows below give T cell receptor beta chains drawn from one sample of a study of cytomegalovirus exposure and HLA in healthy donors. This table comes from immunoSEQ multiplex PCR, and its TCRdb copy is limited to in-frame clones, with some not included. Here the sample spans roughly 190,000 clones, roughly 74% being singletons. Sample: PBMCs. These TCRs come from a female donor in good health and CMV-seronegative. CDR3s leave out the opening cysteine and the closing phenylalanine or tryptophan. The D gene is left open where the match is weak.

v_call	j_call	d_call	cdr3_aa
TRBV6-5	TRBJ1-1	.	ASSSQRGGINTEAF
TRBV5-1	TRBJ2-7	.	ASSLEAGPEQY
TRBV7-8	TRBJ2-7	TRBD2	ASSSGRGREQY
TRBV2	TRBJ2-7	TRBD2	ASSPLRGTSGGASYEQY
TRBV9	TRBJ1-2	.	ASSLQESNYGYT
TRBV30	TRBJ1-1	TRBD1	AWEPGQQMNTEAF
TRBV7-8	TRBJ2-1	TRBD2	ASRTAGGPGNEQF
TRBV11-3	TRBJ2-6	.	ASSQGTGANVLT
TRBV6-5	TRBJ2-2	TRBD1	ASSYSWDRGLGELF
TRBV5-1	TRBJ2-5	.	ASSFGIGETQY
TRBV9	TRBJ2-1	.	ASSIHSENEQF
TRBV7-9	TRBJ1-2	.	ASLLPGEKDYGYT
TRBV10-3	TRBJ1-1	.	ATGAGMNTEAF
TRBV9	TRBJ2-1	TRBD1	ASSVRDRAHNEQF
TRBV18	TRBJ2-5	.	ASSPPRTGQETQY
TRBV7-6	TRBJ2-5	.	ASSLDPIPQETQY
TRBV7-9	TRBJ1-1	.	ASSLALGVLPTEAF
TRBV6-6	TRBJ2-1	TRBD2	ASSILAGGPVNEQF
TRBV18	TRBJ1-5	TRBD1	ASSPTGGENNQPQH
TRBV6-7	TRBJ2-3	TRBD2	ASSYSLAGKRDTQY
TRBV19	TRBJ1-2	TRBD1	ASSVLTGTGKTAGYT
TRBV11-2	TRBJ2-3	.	ASSLDQGLVDTQY
TRBV29-1	TRBJ2-1	TRBD2	SVERWTSSYNEQF
TRBV5-1	TRBJ2-1	.	ASSMDIFSYNEQF
TRBV2	TRBJ2-5	.	ASQSPRGGGGGGRVETQY
TRBV2	TRBJ2-2	TRBD2	ASRVLAGNTGELF
TRBV9	TRBJ1-2	.	ASSVDRDYGYT
TRBV9	TRBJ2-7	.	ASSLGGYEQY
TRBV5-1	TRBJ1-1	TRBD1	ASSLGRTGNTEAF
TRBV7-8	TRBJ1-3	.	ASSPNIKNSSGNTIY
TRBV7-9	TRBJ2-1	.	ASSLQNEQF
TRBV19	TRBJ2-7	.	ASSIAGRYEQY
TRBV5-1	TRBJ2-5	TRBD1	ASSSTGEETQY
TRBV4-2	.	TRBD2	ASSRGTSGSRSSYEQY